These T cell receptor beta chains were read from a single sample in a study of T cell responses to AZD1222 COVID-19 vaccine. The assay was immunoSEQ multiplex PCR, and TCRdb's table has in-frame clones only and misses some. The sample holds 80,000 to 100,000 clones; 75% to 90% are singletons and the top ten take approximately 7.5%. Sequences were derived from peripheral blood, sampled on day 0 of AZD1222 vaccination. All receptors derive from an adult in good health. Each CDR3 is given with its conserved first and last residue. A D gene is named only where the DNA matches it firmly. Some rows mark clone size as missing; the rest say once, few, many or name a class of expanded clone.

V gene,J gene,D gene,clone size,CDR3 DNA,CDR3 protein
TRBV7-2,TRBJ2-2,-,-,TGTGCCAGCGGGAAGGGGGGCACCGGGGAGCTGTTTTTT,CASGKGGTGELFF
TRBV28,TRBJ1-4,TRBD1,-,TGTGCCAGCGGAGTGGGACAGCCTAATGAAAAACTGTTTTTT,CASGVGQPNEKLFF
TRBV18,TRBJ2-2,-,-,TGTGCCAGCTCACCCCAGGGCGGGGCCGGGGAGCTGTTTTTT,CASSPQGGAGELFF
TRBV5-1,TRBJ1-6,-,-,TGCGCCAGCAGCCGACCCAATTCACCCCTCCACTTT,CASSRPNSPLHF
TRBV7-2,TRBJ2-5,-,-,TGTGCCAGCAGCTTTGGACGGCCTCCGGTGACCCAGTACTTC,CASSFGRPPVTQYF
TRBV5-1,TRBJ2-7,-,-,TGCGCCAGCGGCTTGGGGGCAGGGCCGACCTACGAGCAGTACTTC,CASGLGAGPTYEQYF
TRBV11-2,TRBJ1-6,-,-,TGTGCCAGCAGCGCCAGGAGCTCCTATAATTCACCCCTCCACTTT,CASSARSSYNSPLHF
TRBV7-2,TRBJ2-5,-,-,TGTGCCAGCAGCTGGGGGGGCGGGGAGACCCAGTACTTC,CASSWGGGETQYF
TRBV10-3,TRBJ2-1,TRBD2,few,TGTGCCATCGCCGGGGGGAACAATGAGCAGTTCTTC,CAIAGGNNEQFF
TRBV9,TRBJ2-3,-,-,TGTGCCAGCAGCCCCTGGCAGGGGGGCGCAGATACGCAGTATTTT,CASSPWQGGADTQYF
TRBV9,TRBJ1-2,TRBD1,-,TGTGCCAGCAGCGCGGGAGGGGGCTCTGGCTACACCTTC,CASSAGGGSGYTF
TRBV14,TRBJ2-1,-,-,TGTGCCAGCAGCCAGGTTCTCGAGCAGTTCTTC,CASSQVLEQFF
TRBV30,TRBJ1-1,-,-,TGTGCCTGGAGGACGATCACTGAAGCTTTCTTT,CAWRTITEAFF
TRBV5-1,TRBJ1-2,-,-,TGCGCCAGCAGCTTGCAGCCCAAACCGGAGAAGAGTGGCTACACCTTC,CASSLQPKPEKSGYTF
TRBV27,TRBJ2-4,-,-,TGTGCCAGCAGTCCCCTGGCCCCAGGGAAAAACATTCAGTACTTC,CASSPLAPGKNIQYF
TRBV29-1,TRBJ1-2,TRBD1,-,TGCAGCGTTGGGACAGGGTCGGATAGCTACACCTTC,CSVGTGSDSYTF
TRBV18,TRBJ2-7,-,-,TGTGCCAGCTCACCAGGCACCCAACGAACCTCCTACGAGCAGTACTTC,CASSPGTQRTSYEQYF
TRBV12-3/TRBV12-4,TRBJ2-7,-,-,TGTGCCAGCAGTTTAAAGGTAAACTACGAGCAGTACTTC,CASSLKVNYEQYF
TRBV5-1,TRBJ1-4,-,-,TGCGCCAGCAGCCCGGACAGAACAACTAATGAAAAACTGTTTTTT,CASSPDRTTNEKLFF
TRBV9,TRBJ2-2,-,once,TGTGCCAGCAGCGTAAGAGGACAGCCGAACACCGGGGAGCTGTTTTTT,CASSVRGQPNTGELFF
TRBV2,TRBJ2-7,-,-,TGTGCCAGTTTCGAGGGCGGCTTTAGCTCCTACGAGCAGTACTTC,CASFEGGFSSYEQYF
TRBV19,TRBJ1-6,-,-,TGTGCCAGTAGAGTATGGGCAGGGGTGGATTCACCCCTCCACTTT,CASRVWAGVDSPLHF
TRBV28,TRBJ2-7,TRBD1,-,TGTGCCAGCAGTTCGGGACAGGGCTACGAGCAGTACTTC,CASSSGQGYEQYF
TRBV12-3/TRBV12-4,TRBJ1-2,TRBD1,-,TGTGCCAGCAGTTGGGACAGGGCCTATGGCTACACCTTC,CASSWDRAYGYTF
TRBV6-5,TRBJ2-1,TRBD2,-,TGTGCCAGCAGTTTTAGCGGGGGCAATGAGCAGTTCTTC,CASSFSGGNEQFF
TRBV27,TRBJ1-5,-,-,TGTGCCAGCAGTCCTCAGGGATGGAATCAGCCCCAGCATTTT,CASSPQGWNQPQHF
TRBV20-1,TRBJ2-7,-,-,TGCAGTGCTAGTTACCGGGGGCGCCCCCACGAGCAGTACTTC,CSASYRGRPHEQYF
TRBV5-1,TRBJ2-5,TRBD2,-,TGCGCCAGCAGCCAGGGACTAGCGGGAACCCAAGAGACCCAGTACTTC,CASSQGLAGTQETQYF
TRBV12-3/TRBV12-4,TRBJ1-3,-,-,TGTGCCAGCACCCCGTCTGGAAACACCATATATTTT,CASTPSGNTIYF
TRBV9,TRBJ1-1,-,-,TGTGCCAGCAGCGTAGTGGAAGGGGACACTGAAGCTTTCTTT,CASSVVEGDTEAFF
TRBV5-1,TRBJ2-1,TRBD2,once,TGCGCCAGCAGCTTGGTTCTAGCGGCCAATGAGCAGTTCTTC,CASSLVLAANEQFF
TRBV6-1,TRBJ1-2,-,-,TGTGCCAGCAGTGAAGGGTACTATGGCTACACCTTC,CASSEGYYGYTF
TRBV7-2,TRBJ1-5,TRBD1,-,TGTGCCAGCAGCAGGACAGGGGGCGGCATTCAGCCCCAGCATTTT,CASSRTGGGIQPQHF
TRBV6-2/TRBV6-3,TRBJ2-2,-,-,TGTGCCAGCAGTTTTTTCGGGGGCACCGGGGAGCTGTTTTTT,CASSFFGGTGELFF
TRBV7-3,TRBJ2-2,-,-,TGTGCCAGCAGTCCGGCGCCCACCAGCACCGGGGAGCTGTTTTTT,CASSPAPTSTGELFF
TRBV2,TRBJ2-2,TRBD1,-,TGTGCCAGCAGTGGGCAGGGGGCCGGGGAGCTGTTTTTT,CASSGQGAGELFF
TRBV6-5,TRBJ2-7,TRBD1,-,TGTGCCAGCAGTTACTCGGGACAGGGCATCTACGAGCAGTACTTC,CASSYSGQGIYEQYF
TRBV5-4,TRBJ2-1,TRBD2,-,TGTGCCAGCAGCCCTAGCGGGGGAACTTACAATGAGCAGTTCTTC,CASSPSGGTYNEQFF
TRBV20-1,TRBJ1-4,-,-,TGCAGTGCTAGTTGGACGTCCTCCGAAAAACTGTTTTTT,CSASWTSSEKLFF
TRBV28,TRBJ2-1,-,-,TGTGCCAGCAGTTCCCCCTCGGACCAGGGTAGCAATGAGCAGTTCTTC,CASSSPSDQGSNEQFF
TRBV5-1,TRBJ2-7,-,once,TGCGCCAGCAGCTCGGCGGCCGGCGGTCCCTCCTACGAGCAGTACTTC,CASSSAAGGPSYEQYF
TRBV18,TRBJ1-5,-,-,TGTGCCAGCTCACTGACGGGGGGGGACAATCAGCCCCAGCATTTT,CASSLTGGDNQPQHF
TRBV7-2,TRBJ2-7,TRBD2,-,TGTGCCAGCAGGTTAGCGGGGGGCTACGAGCAGTACTTC,CASRLAGGYEQYF